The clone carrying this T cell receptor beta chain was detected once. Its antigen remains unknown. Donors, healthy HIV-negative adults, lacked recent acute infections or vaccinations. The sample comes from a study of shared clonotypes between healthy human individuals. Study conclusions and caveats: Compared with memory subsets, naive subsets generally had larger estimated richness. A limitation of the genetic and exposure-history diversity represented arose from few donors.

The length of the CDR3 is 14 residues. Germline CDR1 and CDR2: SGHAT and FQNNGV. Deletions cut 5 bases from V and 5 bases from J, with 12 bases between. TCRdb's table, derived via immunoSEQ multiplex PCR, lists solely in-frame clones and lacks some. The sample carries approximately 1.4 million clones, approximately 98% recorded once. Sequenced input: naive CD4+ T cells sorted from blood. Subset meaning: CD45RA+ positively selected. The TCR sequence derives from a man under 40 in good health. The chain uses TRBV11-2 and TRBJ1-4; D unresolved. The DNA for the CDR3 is TGTGCCAGCAGCCCAAGAGAAGAAAATGAAAAACTGTTTTTT. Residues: CASSPREENEKLFF.